These 18 T cell receptor beta chains came from one sample sequenced in a study of blood T cell repertoires in COVID-19. Repertoires were generated with immunoSEQ multiplex PCR, while TCRdb's copy carries only in-frame clones and drops some. The data show about 270,000 clones, roughly 86% seen once. The source material was peripheral blood. The source of these receptors is a middle-aged man with active or convalescent COVID-19.

This clone appeared a few times. In DNA, the CDR3 is TGTGCCAGCAGCCTGCTGGGGGCGGGGGGGTTGGAGACCCAGTACTTC. This sequence encodes CASSLLGAGGLETQYF. J is TRBJ2-5 and V is TRBV7-2; 9 bases fit TRBD2. The junction had 12 bases not matched to a gene; V was cut back by 5 bases and J by 5 bases. This CDR3 comprises 16 residues. Germline V gene lookup returns CDR1 SGHTA and CDR2 FQGNSA.

The chain joins TRBV20-1 to TRBJ2-1; D gene uncertain. Trimming took 3 bases from V and 5 from J, leaving 14 bases between them. The CDR3 is 14 residues long. CDR1 is DFQATT and CDR2 is SNEGSKA in the germline V gene (reference sequence). CDR3 nucleotides: TGCAGTGCTAGTCGAGCCGTTCGAGACAATGAGCAGTTCTTC. Amino acid sequence: CSASRAVRDNEQFF.

The chain combines TRBV5-1 with TRBJ2-5; TRBD2 matches 11 bases. After removal of 0 bases from V and 2 bases from J, the junction contained 6 bases not matched to a gene. The CDR3 spans 17 residues. The germline V gene encodes CDR1 SGHRS and CDR2 YFSETQ. The DNA of the CDR3 is TGCGCCAGCAGCTTGGCCCACCTAGCGGGGGGACAAGAGACCCAGTACTTC. Translating it yields CASSLAHLAGGQETQYF.

The gene calls are TRBV27 and TRBJ2-1; TRBD1 aligns across 12 bases. CDR1 and CDR2 (germline): MNHEY, SMNVEV (reference sequence). J gave up 7 bases and V 6 bases, and 7 bases lay outside the gene matches. The CDR3 runs to 15 residues. CDR3 protein: CASSDGTGGWNEQFF. Written as DNA, the CDR3 is TGTGCCAGCAGCGACGGGACAGGGGGCTGGAATGAGCAGTTCTTC.

The chain couples TRBV28 to TRBJ1-5; 7 bases agree with TRBD1. The V gene end was trimmed by 3 bases and the J gene end by 0 bases; junction bases not matched to a gene: 2. CDR3 length: 15 residues. Germline assignment: CDR1 MDHEN and CDR2 SYDVKM. The CDR3 spells CASSLGQNSNQPQHF. CDR3 bases: TGTGCCAGCAGTTTGGGACAGAATAGCAATCAGCCCCAGCATTTT. The full variable domain, with the rest looked up from reference TRBV28 and TRBJ1-5, is DVKVTQSSRYLVKRTGEKVFLECVQDMDHENMFWYRQDPGLGLRLIYFSYDVKMKEKGDIPEGYSVSREKKERFSLILESASTNQTSMYLCASSLGQNSNQPQHFGDGTRLSIL.

The gene calls are TRBV5-1 and TRBJ2-7; no clear D gene. Germline V CDR1 and CDR2: SGHRS, YFSETQ. V dropped 2 bases and J dropped 0 bases, with 12 bases sitting between them. This CDR3 contains 15 residues. CDR3 amino acids: CASSFSAAYSYEQYF. In DNA form, the CDR3 reads TGCGCCAGCAGCTTCTCGGCGGCTTACTCCTACGAGCAGTACTTC.

The rearrangement links TRBV12-2 to TRBJ2-7; the tabulated D call, TRBD2, remains unverified against the DNA. TRBV12-2 is described as a pseudogene. This CDR3 is 16 amino acids long. CDR3 sequence: CASRLAPSSGTYEQYF. CDR3 DNA sequence: TGTGCAAGTCGCTTAGCGCCCTCTAGCGGAACCTACGAGCAGTACTTC.

The V gene is TRBV2, the J gene TRBJ1-1; D ambiguous. CDR3 size: 15 residues. V lost 0 bases to trimming and J lost 6 bases, with 14 bases between them. The germline V gene encodes CDR1 SNHLY and CDR2 FYNNEI. CDR3 nucleotides: TGTGCCAGCAGTGAAGCGCGGGCAGCAAACGCTGAAGCTTTCTTT. It specifies CASSEARAANAEAFF.

The chain recombines TRBV10-2 with TRBJ1-3; 9 nucleotides line up with TRBD1. The V gene's germline CDR1 is WSHSY and CDR2 SAAADI. There are 15 residues in the CDR3. Trimming removed 8 bases from V and 4 bases from J; junction bases left unmatched: 9. The CDR3 coding sequence is TGCGCCAGCCGACAGGGGGAAGATTGGGGAAACACCATATATTTT. It encodes CASRQGEDWGNTIYF.

V usage is TRBV5-5 and J usage is TRBJ1-1, with TRBD1 identical over 9 bases. Germline V gives CDR1 SGHKS, CDR2 YYEKEE (reference sequence). The CDR3 is 15 residues long. The junction had 15 bases not matched to a gene; V was cut back by 5 bases and J by 10 bases. The CDR3 DNA reads as TGTGCCAGCAGACCGGGACAGGGCGACCTTCGGGTAGCTTTCTTT. Protein: CASRPGQGDLRVAFF.

The table lists this clone with a count of one. V usage is TRBV5-1 and J usage is TRBJ1-2, with 9 bases matching TRBD1. CDR3 length equals 14 residues. Germline assignment: CDR1 SGHRS and CDR2 YFSETQ. Trimming at V came to 0 bases and at J to 8 bases, leaving 5 bases not matched to a gene. CDR3 nucleotide sequence: TGCGCCAGCAGCTTGGCCTTAGGGACAGGGGGCTACACCTTC. Amino acid sequence: CASSLALGTGGYTF.

CDR3 protein: CASSQNGQGGYNEQFF. CDR3 DNA sequence: TGCGCCAGCAGCCAGAACGGACAGGGCGGATACAATGAGCAGTTCTTC. The J gene is TRBJ2-1, the V gene TRBV5-1, with 8 nucleotides matching TRBD1. The CDR3 extends over 16 amino acids. Trimming removed 4 bases from V and 4 bases from J; junction bases left unmatched: 10. Per the germline V gene, CDR1 is SGHRS and CDR2 is YFSETQ.

The J gene is TRBJ1-6, the V gene TRBV10-3, with a tentative D call TRBD1 (5 bases). CDR3 length: 16 residues. Germline V lookup: CDR1 ENHRY, CDR2 SYGVKD. V lost 4 bases and J lost 1, with 11 bases in between. CDR3 in DNA: TGTGCCATCAGTGGTCCCCAGGGATCCTATAATTCACCCCTCCACTTT. Its protein is CAISGPQGSYNSPLHF.

V is TRBV7-8 and J is TRBJ1-2; 9 bases map to TRBD1. The junction had 8 bases not matched to a gene; V was cut back by 5 bases and J by 4 bases. The CDR3 contains 15 residues. CDR1 is SGHVS and CDR2 is FQNEAQ in the germline V gene. The CDR3 region is CASSPGTGFIYGYTF. CDR3 DNA sequence: TGTGCCAGCAGCCCCGGGACAGGGTTTATCTATGGCTACACCTTC.

The chain couples TRBV20-1 to TRBJ2-5, with TRBD2 matching over 8 bases. J was trimmed by 3 bases and V by 3 bases; bases with no gene match: 6. CDR1 and CDR2 (germline): DFQATT, SNEGSKA (reference sequence). The CDR3 runs to 14 residues. CDR3: CSASRPAGEETQYF. CDR3 coding DNA: TGCAGTGCTAGTCGGCCAGCGGGGGAAGAGACCCAGTACTTC.

CDR3 DNA sequence: TGTGCCAGTAGTCCACAGGGGCCCGGTGGCTACACCTTC. Translated, it gives CASSPQGPGGYTF. The chain is built from TRBV19 and TRBJ1-2; 7 positions match TRBD1. V shed 5 bases, J shed 7 bases, and the junction held 7 bases outside the gene matches. This CDR3 is 13 amino acids long. Germline V gene data show CDR1 as LNHDA and CDR2 as SQIVND (reference sequence).

The chain is built from TRBV12-3 or TRBV12-4 and TRBJ1-2; no reliable D call. The V and J ends lost 5 bases and 8 bases respectively, with 15 bases between them. The CDR3 extends over 13 amino acids. CDR3 residues: CASSGRLREGYTF. CDR3 nucleotide sequence: TGTGCCAGCAGTGGACGGCTTCGGGAAGGCTACACCTTC.

The chain carries TRBV6-1 and TRBJ2-5; D remains ambiguous. The CDR3 loop spans 14 amino acids. Germline values: CDR1 MNHNS, CDR2 SASEGT. Trimming stripped 2 bases from V and 5 bases from J, with 12 bases between. The CDR3 reads CASSELIPGETQYF. The CDR3, as DNA: TGTGCCAGCAGTGAACTCATTCCAGGCGAGACCCAGTACTTC.